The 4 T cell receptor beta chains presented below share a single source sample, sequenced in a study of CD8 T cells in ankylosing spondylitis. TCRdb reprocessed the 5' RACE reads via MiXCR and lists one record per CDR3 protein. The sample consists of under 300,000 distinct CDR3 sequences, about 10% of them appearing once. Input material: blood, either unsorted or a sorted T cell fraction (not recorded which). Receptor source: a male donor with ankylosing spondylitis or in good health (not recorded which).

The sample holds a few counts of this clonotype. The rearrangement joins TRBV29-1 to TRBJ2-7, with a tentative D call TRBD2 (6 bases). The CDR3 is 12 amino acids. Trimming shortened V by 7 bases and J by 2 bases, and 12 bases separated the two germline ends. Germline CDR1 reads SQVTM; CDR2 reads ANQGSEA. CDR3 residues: CSATGAPYEQYF. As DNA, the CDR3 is TGCAGCGCCACGGGAGCCCCCTACGAGCAGTACTTC.

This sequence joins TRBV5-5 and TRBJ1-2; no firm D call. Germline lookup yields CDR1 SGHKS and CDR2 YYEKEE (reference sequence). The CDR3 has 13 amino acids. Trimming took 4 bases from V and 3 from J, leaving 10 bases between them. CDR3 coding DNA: TGTGCCAGCAGCGTGGACGGAGACTATGGCTACACCTTC. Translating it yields CASSVDGDYGYTF.

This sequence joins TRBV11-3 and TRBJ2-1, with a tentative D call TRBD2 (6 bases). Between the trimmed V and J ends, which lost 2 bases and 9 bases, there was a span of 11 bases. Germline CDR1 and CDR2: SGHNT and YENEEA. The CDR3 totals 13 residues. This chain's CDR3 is CASSLRGGVEQFF. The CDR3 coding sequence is TGTGCCAGCAGCTTAAGGGGCGGGGTTGAGCAGTTCTTC.

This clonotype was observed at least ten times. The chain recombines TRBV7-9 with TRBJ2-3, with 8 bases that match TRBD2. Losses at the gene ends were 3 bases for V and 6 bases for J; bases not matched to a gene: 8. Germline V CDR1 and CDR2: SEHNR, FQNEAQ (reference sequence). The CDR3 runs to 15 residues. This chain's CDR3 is CASSLRRGVVDTQYF. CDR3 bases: TGTGCCAGCAGCTTGAGGCGGGGGGTTGTCGATACGCAGTATTTT.